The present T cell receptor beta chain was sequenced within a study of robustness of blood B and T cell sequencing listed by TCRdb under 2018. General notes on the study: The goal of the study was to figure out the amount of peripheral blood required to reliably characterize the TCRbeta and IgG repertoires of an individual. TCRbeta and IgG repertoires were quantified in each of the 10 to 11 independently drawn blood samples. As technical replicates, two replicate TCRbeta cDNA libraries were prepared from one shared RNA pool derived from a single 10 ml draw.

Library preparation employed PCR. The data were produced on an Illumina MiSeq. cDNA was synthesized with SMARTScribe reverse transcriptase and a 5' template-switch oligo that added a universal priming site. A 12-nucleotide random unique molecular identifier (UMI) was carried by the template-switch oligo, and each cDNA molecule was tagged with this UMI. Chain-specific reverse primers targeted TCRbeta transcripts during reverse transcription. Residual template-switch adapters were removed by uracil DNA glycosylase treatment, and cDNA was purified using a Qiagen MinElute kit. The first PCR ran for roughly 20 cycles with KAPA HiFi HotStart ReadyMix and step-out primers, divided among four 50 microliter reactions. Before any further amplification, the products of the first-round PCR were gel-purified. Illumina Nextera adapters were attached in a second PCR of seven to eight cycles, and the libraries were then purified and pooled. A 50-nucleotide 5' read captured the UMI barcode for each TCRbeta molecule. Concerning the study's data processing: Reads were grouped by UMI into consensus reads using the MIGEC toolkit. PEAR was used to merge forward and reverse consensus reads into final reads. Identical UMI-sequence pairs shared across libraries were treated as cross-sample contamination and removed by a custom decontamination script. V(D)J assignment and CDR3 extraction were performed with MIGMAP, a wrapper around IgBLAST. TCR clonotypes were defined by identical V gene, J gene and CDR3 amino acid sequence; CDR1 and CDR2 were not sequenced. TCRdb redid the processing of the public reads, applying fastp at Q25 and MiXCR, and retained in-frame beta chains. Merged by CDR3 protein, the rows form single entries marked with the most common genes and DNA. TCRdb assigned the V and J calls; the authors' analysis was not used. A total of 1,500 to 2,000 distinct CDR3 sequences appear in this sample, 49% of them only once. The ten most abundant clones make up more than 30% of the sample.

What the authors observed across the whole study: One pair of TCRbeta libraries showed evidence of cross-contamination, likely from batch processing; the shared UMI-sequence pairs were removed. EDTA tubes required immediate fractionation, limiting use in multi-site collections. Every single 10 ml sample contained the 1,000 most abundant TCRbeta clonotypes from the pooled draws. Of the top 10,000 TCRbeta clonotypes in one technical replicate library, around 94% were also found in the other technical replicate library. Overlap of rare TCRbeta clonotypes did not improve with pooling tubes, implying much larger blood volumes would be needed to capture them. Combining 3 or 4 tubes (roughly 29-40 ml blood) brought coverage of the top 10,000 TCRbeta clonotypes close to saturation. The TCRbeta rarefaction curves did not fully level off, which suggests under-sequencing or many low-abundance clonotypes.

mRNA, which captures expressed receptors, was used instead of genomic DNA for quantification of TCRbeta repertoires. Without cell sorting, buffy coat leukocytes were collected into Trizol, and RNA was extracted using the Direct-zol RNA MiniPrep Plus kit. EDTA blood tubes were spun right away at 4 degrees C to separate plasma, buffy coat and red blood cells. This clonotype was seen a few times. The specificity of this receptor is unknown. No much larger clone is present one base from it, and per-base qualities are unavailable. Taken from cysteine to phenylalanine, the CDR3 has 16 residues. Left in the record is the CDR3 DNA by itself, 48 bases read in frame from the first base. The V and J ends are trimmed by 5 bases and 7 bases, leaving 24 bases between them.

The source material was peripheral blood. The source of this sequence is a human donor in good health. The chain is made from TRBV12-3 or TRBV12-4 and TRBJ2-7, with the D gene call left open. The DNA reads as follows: TGTGCCAGCAGTCGGACGGGTGCAAACCTACTACGAGAGCAGTACTTC. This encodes CASSRTGANLLREQYF.